This T cell receptor (beta chain) originates from a study of shared clonotypes between healthy human individuals (dated by TCRdb to the early 2020s). For the wider study: The cohort included three men and a couple of women between 18 and 49 years of age. Per donor, three plates each were used for CD4 naive and CD4 memory, two for CD8 naive, and one for CD8 memory. Blood TCR repertoires of roughly five healthy adults were deeply sequenced to estimate repertoire size and the extent of clonotype sharing between individuals. Different laboratories and diverse techniques were used to prepare libraries and sequence TCR repertoires, to increase sequencing depth and limit assay-specific biases. Each donor's leukapheresis produced roughly between about 0.9 and 9.5 billion PBMCs.

What the authors observed across the whole study: Estimated clonotype richness was generally larger for naive than for memory subsets. The genetic and exposure-history diversity represented was limited by the small number of donors. Compared with non-shared clonotypes, the clonotypes found in all four sorted-subset donors had higher generation probabilities. Pairwise subsampling led to the expectation that sequencing depth would affect the degree of clonotype sharing among donors. When four donors were compared, the shared fraction of clonotypes was around 5.1% for naive CD4, 3.5% to 4% for naive CD8, 2.3% for memory CD4, and around 0.37% for memory CD8. Rarefaction of sorted-subset datasets indicated incomplete sequencing despite the large sequencing depth. Only blood was sampled, and tissue TCR repertoires likely differ from those in blood.

Using the deep immunoSEQ assay, multiplex PCR amplified TCR CDR3 regions from genomic DNA. Extracted genomic DNA from each cell subset was spread evenly across all wells of several immunoSEQ 96-well plates, with each plate serving as a replicate. For sorted subsets, around 200 ng genomic DNA, equal to 25,000 to 35,000 T cell genomes, was loaded into each replicate PCR. The purified libraries were quantified using a Qubit 3.0 fluorometer, sized with a Bioanalyzer 2100, and then quantified again using the KAPA Library Quantification kit. A separate single-read 150-cycle Illumina NextSeq 550 flow cell was used to sequence each immunoSEQ 96-well plate. The authors' analysis ran thus. The immunoSEQ output contained only junctional sequences without quality scores, so filtering could not match that applied to full-length reads. To assign V/J genes and CDR3, sequences were annotated against IMGT germline references using PyIR, a Python wrapper for IgBLAST v1.9. Reads with weak V/J assignments (E-value above 1e-6), missing CDR3, stop codons, out-of-frame junctions, or ambiguous translated residues were removed. V3J clonotypes were defined by identical inferred V gene, J gene, and CDR3 amino acid sequence. To compute the percentage overlap between repertoires, the number of shared unique clonotypes was divided by the size of the smaller repertoire. RTK rarefaction, the Chao1 estimator, and Recon v2.1 estimates of unobserved clonotypes were used to assess repertoire richness. OLGA was used to compute generation probabilities for all TCRbeta clonotypes that the gDNA method yielded from a handful of donors. Sourced from immuneACCESS, this table was stored by TCRdb with only in-frame sequences that have V and J called. A share of the clones is absent; for the studies checked, an unresolved V gene accounts for under half, and the remainder has no known explanation. Clone size and the V and J calls come from that table; the DNA yielded D and trimming. The sample table holds over a million clones, of which approximately 78% were seen once. The ten largest clones capture roughly 0.55% of the sample.

A remark on this clone: Its antigen remains undetermined. There are no base qualities to consult, and no much larger clone falls within one base.

Donors were healthy HIV-negative adults with no recently reported acute infections or vaccinations. All donors were Caucasian adults living in Nashville, Tennessee, USA. CD4+ T cells were enriched by magnetic negative selection; naive cells were then positively selected on CD45RA, and the negative fraction formed the memory subset. After blood collection by leukapheresis, PBMCs were isolated using Ficoll-Histopaque density gradient centrifugation and then cryopreserved in the vapor phase of liquid nitrogen. Purity and quantity of every magnetically sorted T cell population were checked by analytical flow cytometry. Each sorted fraction had its genomic DNA isolated and then quantified by UV absorbance on a Nanodrop 2000c. The sequenced sample was memory CD4+ T cells from PBMCs. In light of the paper, this sample's cell subset or site label describes: CD45RA-negative fraction. This clonotype was sampled from a man younger than 30 in good health. Some clones in this sample may be carry-over from other donors' samples.

The base sequence is TGTGCCAGCAGTCTCATTGCCGGGACAGGGCCCCAAAAACTGTTTTTT. It encodes CASSLIAGTGPQKLFF. The chain is made from TRBV28 and TRBJ1-4, with 9 junctional bases fitting TRBD1. Relative to germline, V is missing 5 bases and J is missing 9 bases, with 13 bases of the junction outside any gene match. From the cysteine up to the phenylalanine, the CDR3 has a length of 16 residues. Solely the CDR3 DNA is kept, with 48 bases framed from the first base. According to the germline V gene, CDR1 reads MDHEN and CDR2 reads SYDVKM.